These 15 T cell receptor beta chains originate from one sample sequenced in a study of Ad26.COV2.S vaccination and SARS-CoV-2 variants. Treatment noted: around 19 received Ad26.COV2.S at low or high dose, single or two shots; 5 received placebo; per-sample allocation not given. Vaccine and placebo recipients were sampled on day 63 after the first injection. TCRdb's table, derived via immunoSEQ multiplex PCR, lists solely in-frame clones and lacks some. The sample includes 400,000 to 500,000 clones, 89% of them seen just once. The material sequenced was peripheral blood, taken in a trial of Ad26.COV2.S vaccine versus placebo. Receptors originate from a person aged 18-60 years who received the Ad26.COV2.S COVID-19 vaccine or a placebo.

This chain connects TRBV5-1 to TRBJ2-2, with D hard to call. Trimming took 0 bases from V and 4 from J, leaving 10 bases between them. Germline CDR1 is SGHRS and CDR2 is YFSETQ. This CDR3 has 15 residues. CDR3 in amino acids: CASSLGGHPTGELFF. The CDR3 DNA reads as TGCGCCAGCAGCTTGGGTGGCCACCCCACCGGGGAGCTGTTTTTT.

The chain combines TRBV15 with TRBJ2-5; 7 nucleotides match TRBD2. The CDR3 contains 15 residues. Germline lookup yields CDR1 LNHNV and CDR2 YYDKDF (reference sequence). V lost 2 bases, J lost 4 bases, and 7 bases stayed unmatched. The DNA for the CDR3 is TGTGCCACCAGCAGATACGGGAGGCAAGGAGAGACCCAGTACTTC. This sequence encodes CATSRYGRQGETQYF.

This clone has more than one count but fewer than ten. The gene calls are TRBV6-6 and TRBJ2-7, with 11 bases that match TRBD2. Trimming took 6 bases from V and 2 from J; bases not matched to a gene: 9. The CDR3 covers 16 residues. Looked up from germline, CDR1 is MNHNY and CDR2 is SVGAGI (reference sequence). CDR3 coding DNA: TGTGCCAGCAGAGAAACTAGCGGGAGAGTCGCCTACGAGCAGTACGTC. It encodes CASRETSGRVAYEQYV.

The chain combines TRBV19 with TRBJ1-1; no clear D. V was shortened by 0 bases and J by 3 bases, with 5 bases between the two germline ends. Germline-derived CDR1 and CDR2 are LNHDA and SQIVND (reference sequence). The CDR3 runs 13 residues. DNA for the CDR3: TGTGCCAGTAGTATAGACGGGGACACTGAAGCTTTCTTT. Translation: CASSIDGDTEAFF.

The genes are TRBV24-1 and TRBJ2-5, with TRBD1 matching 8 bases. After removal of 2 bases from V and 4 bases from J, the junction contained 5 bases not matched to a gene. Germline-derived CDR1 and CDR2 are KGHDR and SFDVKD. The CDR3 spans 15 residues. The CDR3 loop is CATSDYGQGGETQYF. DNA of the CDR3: TGTGCCACCAGTGATTACGGACAGGGAGGAGAGACCCAGTACTTC.

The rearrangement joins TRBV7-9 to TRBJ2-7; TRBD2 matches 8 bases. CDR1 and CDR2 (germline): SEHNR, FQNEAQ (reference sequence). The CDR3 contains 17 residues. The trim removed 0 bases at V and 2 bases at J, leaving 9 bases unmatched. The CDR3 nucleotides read TGTGCCAGCAGCTTAGCGGCTGCAGCCGGGGGGGCCTACGAGCAGTACGTC. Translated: CASSLAAAAGGAYEQYV.

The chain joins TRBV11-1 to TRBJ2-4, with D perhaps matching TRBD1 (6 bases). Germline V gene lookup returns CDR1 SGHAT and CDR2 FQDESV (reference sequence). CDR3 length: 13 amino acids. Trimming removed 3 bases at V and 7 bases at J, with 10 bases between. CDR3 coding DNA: TGTGCCAGCAGCTTGGGGACACTTAACATTCAGTACTTC. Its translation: CASSLGTLNIQYF.

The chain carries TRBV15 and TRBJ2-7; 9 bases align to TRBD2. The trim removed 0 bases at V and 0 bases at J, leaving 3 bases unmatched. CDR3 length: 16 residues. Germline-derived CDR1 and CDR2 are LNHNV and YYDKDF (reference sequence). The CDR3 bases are TGTGCCACCAGCAGAGAAGGACTAGCGCTCTCCTACGAGCAGTACGTC. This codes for CATSREGLALSYEQYV.

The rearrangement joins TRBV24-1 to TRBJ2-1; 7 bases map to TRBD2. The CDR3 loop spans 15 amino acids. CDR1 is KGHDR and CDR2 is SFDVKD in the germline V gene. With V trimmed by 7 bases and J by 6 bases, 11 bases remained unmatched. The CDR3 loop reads CATSHLSGDPNEQFF. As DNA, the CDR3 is TGTGCCACCAGCCATTTGAGCGGGGACCCCAATGAGCAGTTCTTC.

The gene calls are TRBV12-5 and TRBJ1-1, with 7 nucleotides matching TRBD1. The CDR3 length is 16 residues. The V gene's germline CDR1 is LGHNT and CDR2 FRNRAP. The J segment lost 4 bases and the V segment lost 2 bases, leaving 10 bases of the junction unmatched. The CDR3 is CASGLYRGGLVTEAFF. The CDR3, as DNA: TGTGCTAGTGGTTTGTACAGGGGCGGATTGGTCACTGAAGCTTTCTTT. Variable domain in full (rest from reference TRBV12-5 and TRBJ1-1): DARVTQTPRHKVTEMGQEVTMRCQPILGHNTVFWYRQTMMQGLELLAYFRNRAPLDDSGMPKDRFSAEMPDATLATLKIQPSEPRDSAVYFCASGLYRGGLVTEAFFGQGTRLTVV.

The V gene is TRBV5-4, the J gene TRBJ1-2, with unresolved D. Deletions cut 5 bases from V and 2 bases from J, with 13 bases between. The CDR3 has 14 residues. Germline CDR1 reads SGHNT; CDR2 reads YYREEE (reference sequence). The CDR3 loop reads CASSSTKGNYGYTF. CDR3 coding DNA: TGTGCCAGCAGTTCGACAAAAGGAAACTATGGCTACACCTTC.

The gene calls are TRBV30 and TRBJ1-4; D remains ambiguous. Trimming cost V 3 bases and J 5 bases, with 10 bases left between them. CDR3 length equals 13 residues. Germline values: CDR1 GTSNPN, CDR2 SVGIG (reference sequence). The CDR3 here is CAWSLFVNEKLFF. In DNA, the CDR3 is TGTGCCTGGAGCCTTTTTGTAAATGAAAAACTGTTTTTT.

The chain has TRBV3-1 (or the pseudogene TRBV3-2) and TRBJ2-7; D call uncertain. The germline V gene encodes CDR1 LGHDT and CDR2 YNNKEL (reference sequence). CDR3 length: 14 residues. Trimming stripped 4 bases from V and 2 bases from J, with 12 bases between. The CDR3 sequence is CASSPSAEPYEQYF. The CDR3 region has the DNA TGTGCCAGCAGCCCTTCTGCCGAACCCTACGAGCAGTACTTC.

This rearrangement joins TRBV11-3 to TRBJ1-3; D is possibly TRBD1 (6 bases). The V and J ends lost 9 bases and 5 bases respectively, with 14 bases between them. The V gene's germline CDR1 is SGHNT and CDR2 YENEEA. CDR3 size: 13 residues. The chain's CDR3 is CASSGTTRNTIYF. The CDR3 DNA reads TGTGCCAGTTCAGGGACAACTCGAAACACCATATATTTT.

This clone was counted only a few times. This chain's CDR3 is CASSLFQGTGTFF. In DNA, the CDR3 is TGTGCCAGCAGCTTGTTTCAAGGGACGGGAACTTTCTTT. The chain couples TRBV11-3 to TRBJ1-1; D may be TRBD1 (5 bases). CDR3 size: 13 residues. Germline CDR1 SGHNT, CDR2 YENEEA. Trimming took 3 bases from V and 12 from J, leaving 17 bases between them.